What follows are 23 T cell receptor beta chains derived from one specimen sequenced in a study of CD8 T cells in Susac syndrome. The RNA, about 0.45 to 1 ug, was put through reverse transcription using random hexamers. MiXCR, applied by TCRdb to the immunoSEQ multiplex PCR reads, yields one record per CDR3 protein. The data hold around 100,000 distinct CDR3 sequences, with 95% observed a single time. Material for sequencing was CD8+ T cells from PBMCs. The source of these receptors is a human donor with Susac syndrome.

CDR3 residues: CASSQDRTGEAFF. CDR3 DNA: TGTGCCAGCAGCCAAGATAGGACAGGGGAAGCTTTCTTT. The genes are TRBV3-1 and TRBJ1-1, with 8 nucleotides matching TRBD1. V lost 0 bases and J lost 8; bases outside the gene matches: 2. From germline, CDR1 is LGHDT and CDR2 YNNKEL (reference sequence). CDR3 length: 13 amino acids.

The CDR3 loop is CSARDSGTGEGLEQYF. As DNA, the CDR3 is TGCAGTGCTAGAGATAGTGGGACAGGGGAGGGACTCGAGCAGTACTTC. The V and J genes are TRBV20-1 and TRBJ2-7, with 10 nucleotides matching TRBD1. V gave up 0 bases and J gave up 6 bases; unmatched junction bases: 11. Germline assignment: CDR1 DFQATT and CDR2 SNEGSKA (reference sequence). The CDR3 totals 16 residues.

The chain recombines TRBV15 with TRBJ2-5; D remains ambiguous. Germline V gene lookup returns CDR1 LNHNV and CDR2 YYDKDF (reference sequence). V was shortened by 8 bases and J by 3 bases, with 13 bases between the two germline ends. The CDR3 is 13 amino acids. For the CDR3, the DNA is TGTGCCACCCGAGCAGGTTGGGAAGAGACCCAGTACTTC. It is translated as CATRAGWEETQYF.

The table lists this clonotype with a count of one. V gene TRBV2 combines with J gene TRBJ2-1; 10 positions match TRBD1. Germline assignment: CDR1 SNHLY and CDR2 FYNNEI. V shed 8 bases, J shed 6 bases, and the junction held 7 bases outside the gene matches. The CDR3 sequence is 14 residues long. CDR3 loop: CASLGQGSPNEQFF. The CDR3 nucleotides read TGTGCCAGCCTGGGACAGGGGAGCCCCAATGAGCAGTTCTTC.

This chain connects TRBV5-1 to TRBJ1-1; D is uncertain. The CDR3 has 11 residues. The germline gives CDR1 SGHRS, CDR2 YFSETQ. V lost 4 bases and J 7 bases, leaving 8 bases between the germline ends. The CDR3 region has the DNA TGCGCCAGCAGCCGCAGTGGTGAAGCTTTCTTT. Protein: CASSRSGEAFF. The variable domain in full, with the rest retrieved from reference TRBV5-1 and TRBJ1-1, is KAGVTQTPRYLIKTRGQQVTLSCSPISGHRSVSWYQQTPGQGLQFLFEYFSETQRNKGNFPGRFSGRQFSNSRSEMNVSTLELGDSALYLCASSRSGEAFFGQGTRLTVV.

CDR3 sequence reads: CSASTGFSYEQYF. For the CDR3, the DNA is TGCAGCGCCTCGACAGGGTTCTCCTACGAGCAGTACTTC. The rearrangement uses TRBV29-1 and TRBJ2-7, with TRBD1 matching 7 bases. CDR1 and CDR2 (germline): SQVTM, ANQGSEA. This CDR3 is built from 13 residues. Trimming took 7 bases from V and 0 from J; bases not matched to a gene: 6.

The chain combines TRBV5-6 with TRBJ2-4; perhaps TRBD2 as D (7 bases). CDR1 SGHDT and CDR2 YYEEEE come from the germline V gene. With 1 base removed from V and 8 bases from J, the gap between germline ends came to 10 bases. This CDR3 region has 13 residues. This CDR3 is CASSLTGRDIQYF. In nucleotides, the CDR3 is TGTGCCAGCAGCTTGACAGGGAGGGACATTCAGTACTTC.

The DNA of the CDR3 is TGTGCCAGCAGCCCAGGGTCGGGGCCAGAAGAGACCCAGTACTTC. Its protein product is CASSPGSGPEETQYF. The chain couples TRBV9 to TRBJ2-5; possibly TRBD1 or TRBD2 for D (5 bases each). The CDR3 spans 15 residues. Germline-derived CDR1 and CDR2 are SGDLS and YYNGEE. The V and J ends lost 4 bases and 3 bases respectively, with 16 bases between them.

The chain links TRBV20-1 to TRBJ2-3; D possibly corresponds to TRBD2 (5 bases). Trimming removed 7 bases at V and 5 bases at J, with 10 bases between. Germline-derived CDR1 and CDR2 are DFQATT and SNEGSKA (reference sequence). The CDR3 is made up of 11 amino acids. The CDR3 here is CSVLAGDTQYF. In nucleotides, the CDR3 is TGCAGTGTTCTAGCCGGAGATACGCAGTATTTT.

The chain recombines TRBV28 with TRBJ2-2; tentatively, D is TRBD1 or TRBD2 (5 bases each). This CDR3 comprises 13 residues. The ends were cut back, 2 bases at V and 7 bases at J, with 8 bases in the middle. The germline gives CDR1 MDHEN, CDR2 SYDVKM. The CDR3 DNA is TGTGCCAGCAGTTTAGGGGGTATCGGGGAGCTGTTTTTT. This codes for CASSLGGIGELFF.

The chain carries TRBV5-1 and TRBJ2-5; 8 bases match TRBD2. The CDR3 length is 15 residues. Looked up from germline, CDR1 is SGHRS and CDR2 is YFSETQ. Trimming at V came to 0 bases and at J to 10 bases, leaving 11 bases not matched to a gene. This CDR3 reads CASSLAGGDSEGQYF. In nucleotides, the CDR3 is TGCGCCAGCAGCTTGGCCGGGGGGGACTCCGAGGGCCAGTACTTC.

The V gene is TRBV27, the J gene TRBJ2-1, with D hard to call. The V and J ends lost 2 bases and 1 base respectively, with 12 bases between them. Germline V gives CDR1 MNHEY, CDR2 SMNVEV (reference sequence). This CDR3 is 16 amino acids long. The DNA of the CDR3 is TGTGCCAGCAGTTTAGATTCGAAGCGATCCTACAATGAGCAGTTCTTC. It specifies CASSLDSKRSYNEQFF.

CDR3 region: CASSLRTGRPETQYF. The CDR3 DNA is TGTGCCAGCAGCCTTAGGACGGGCAGACCAGAGACCCAGTACTTC. The V call is TRBV12-3 or TRBV12-4, the J call TRBJ2-5; no firm D call. With 6 bases removed from V and 4 bases from J, the gap between germline ends came to 18 bases. The CDR3 contains 15 residues.

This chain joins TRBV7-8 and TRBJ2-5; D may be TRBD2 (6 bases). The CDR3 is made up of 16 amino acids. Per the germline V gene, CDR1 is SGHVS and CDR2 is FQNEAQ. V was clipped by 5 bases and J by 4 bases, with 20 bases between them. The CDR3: CASSRTATRVLETQYF. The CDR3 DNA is TGTGCCAGCAGCCGCACCGCGACTAGGGTGTTAGAGACCCAGTACTTC.

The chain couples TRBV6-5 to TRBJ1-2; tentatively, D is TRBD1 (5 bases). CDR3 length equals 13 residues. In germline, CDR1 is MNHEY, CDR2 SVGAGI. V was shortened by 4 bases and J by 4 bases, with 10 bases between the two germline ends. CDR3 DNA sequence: TGTGCCAGCAGTTCCACAGGTTCCTATGGCTACACCTTC. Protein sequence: CASSSTGSYGYTF.

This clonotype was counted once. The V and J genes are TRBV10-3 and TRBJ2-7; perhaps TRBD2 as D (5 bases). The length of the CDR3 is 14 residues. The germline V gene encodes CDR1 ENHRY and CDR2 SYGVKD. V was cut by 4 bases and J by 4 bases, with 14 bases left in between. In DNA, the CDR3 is TGTGCCATCAGTGGGGGAGAGAGGGCGTACGAGCAGTACTTC. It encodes CAISGGERAYEQYF.

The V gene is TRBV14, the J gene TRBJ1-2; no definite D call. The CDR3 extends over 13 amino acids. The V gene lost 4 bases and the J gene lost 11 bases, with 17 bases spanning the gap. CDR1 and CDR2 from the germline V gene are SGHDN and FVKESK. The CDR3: CASSLAAGAGYTF. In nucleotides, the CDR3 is TGTGCCAGCAGCCTCGCGGCAGGCGCCGGTTACACCTTC.

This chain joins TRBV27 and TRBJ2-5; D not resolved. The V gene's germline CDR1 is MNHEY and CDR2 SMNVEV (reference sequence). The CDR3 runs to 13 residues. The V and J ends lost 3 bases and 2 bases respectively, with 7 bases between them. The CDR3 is CASSLGPQETQYF. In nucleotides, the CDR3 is TGTGCCAGCAGTTTGGGCCCACAAGAGACCCAGTACTTC.

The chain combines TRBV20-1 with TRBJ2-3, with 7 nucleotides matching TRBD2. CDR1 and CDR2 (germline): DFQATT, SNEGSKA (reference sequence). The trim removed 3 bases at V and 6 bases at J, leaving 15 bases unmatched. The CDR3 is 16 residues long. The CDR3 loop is CSASGSGGAGVDTQYF. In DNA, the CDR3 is TGCAGTGCTAGCGGATCTGGTGGTGCGGGGGTGGATACGCAGTATTTT.

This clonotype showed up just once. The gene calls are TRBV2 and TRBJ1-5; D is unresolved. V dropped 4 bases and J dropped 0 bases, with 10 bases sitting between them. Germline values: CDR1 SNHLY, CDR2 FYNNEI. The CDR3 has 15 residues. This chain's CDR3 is CASSVWLYSNQPQHF. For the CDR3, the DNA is TGTGCCAGCAGTGTATGGCTCTATAGCAATCAGCCCCAGCATTTT.

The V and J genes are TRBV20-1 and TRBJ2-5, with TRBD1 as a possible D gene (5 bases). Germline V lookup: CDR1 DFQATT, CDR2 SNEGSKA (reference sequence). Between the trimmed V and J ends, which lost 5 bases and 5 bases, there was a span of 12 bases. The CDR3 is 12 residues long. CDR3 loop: CSASVGAETQYF. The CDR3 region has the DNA TGCAGTGCTTCGGTTGGGGCGGAGACCCAGTACTTC.

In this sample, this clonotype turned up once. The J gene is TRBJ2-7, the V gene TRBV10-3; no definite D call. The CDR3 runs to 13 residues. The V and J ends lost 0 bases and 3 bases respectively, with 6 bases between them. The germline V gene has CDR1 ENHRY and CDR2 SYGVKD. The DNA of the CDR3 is TGTGCCATCAGTGAGTCTAAGGACTACGAGCAGTACTTC. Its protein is CAISESKDYEQYF.

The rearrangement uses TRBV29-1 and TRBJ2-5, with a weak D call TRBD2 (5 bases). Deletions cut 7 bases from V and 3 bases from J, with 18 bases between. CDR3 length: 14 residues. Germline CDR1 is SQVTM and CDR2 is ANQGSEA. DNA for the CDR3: TGCAGCGCCCCGGGGTTCCGTTCCGAAGAGACCCAGTACTTC. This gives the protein CSAPGFRSEETQYF. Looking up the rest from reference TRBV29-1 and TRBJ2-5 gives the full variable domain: SAVISQKPSRDICQRGTSLTIQCQVDSQVTMMFWYRQQPGQSLTLIATANQGSEATYESGFVIDKFPISRPNLTFSTLTVSNMSPEDSSIYLCSAPGFRSEETQYFGPGTRLLVL.